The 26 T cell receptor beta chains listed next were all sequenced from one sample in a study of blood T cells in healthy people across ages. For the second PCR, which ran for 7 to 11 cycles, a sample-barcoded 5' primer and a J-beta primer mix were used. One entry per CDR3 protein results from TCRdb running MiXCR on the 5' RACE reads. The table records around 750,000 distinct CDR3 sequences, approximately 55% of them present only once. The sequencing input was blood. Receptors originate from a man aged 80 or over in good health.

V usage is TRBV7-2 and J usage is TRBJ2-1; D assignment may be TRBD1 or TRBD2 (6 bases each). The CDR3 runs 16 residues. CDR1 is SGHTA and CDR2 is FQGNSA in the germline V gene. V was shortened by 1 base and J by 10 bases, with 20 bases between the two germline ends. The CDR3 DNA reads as TGTGCCAGCAGCTTAGTGAGGCCCGGGGGCCGAATAGAGCAGTTCTTC. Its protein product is CASSLVRPGGRIEQFF.

CDR3 loop: CASRTWRGASGAPSTDTQYF. CDR3 coding DNA: TGCGCCAGCAGAACATGGCGTGGGGCTAGCGGGGCCCCTAGCACAGATACGCAGTATTTT. The genes are TRBV5-1 and TRBJ2-3; 9 bases line up with TRBD2. The CDR3 contains 20 residues. V was clipped by 5 bases and J by 0 bases; unmatched bases: 19. The germline gives CDR1 SGHRS, CDR2 YFSETQ.

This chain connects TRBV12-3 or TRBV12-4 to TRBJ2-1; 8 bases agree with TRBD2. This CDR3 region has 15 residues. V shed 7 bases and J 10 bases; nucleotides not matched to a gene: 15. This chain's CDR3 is CASTRNSGASEEQFF. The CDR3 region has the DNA TGTGCCAGCACCCGTAATAGCGGGGCCTCGGAGGAGCAGTTCTTC.

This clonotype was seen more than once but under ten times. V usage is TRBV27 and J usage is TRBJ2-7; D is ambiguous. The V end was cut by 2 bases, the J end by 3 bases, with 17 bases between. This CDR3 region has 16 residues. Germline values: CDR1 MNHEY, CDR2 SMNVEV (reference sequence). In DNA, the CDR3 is TGTGCCAGCAGTTTACCCCCTCCTAGATCGGTCTACGAGCAGTACTTC. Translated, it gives CASSLPPPRSVYEQYF.

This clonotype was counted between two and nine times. Here the CDR3 reads CASSLTLAGGQYF. CDR3 DNA: TGTGCCAGCAGTCTCACACTAGCGGGAGGCCAGTACTTC. The V and J genes are TRBV27 and TRBJ2-4; TRBD2 matches at 12 bases. CDR3 length: 13 residues. Germline V CDR1 and CDR2: MNHEY, SMNVEV (reference sequence). V lost 5 bases and J lost 13; bases outside the gene matches: 6.

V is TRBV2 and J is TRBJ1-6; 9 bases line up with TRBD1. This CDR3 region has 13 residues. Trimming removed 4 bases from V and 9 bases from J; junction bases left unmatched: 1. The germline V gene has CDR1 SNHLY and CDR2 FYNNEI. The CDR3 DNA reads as TGTGCCAGCAGTGGACAGGGGGGTTCACCCCTCCACTTT. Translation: CASSGQGGSPLHF. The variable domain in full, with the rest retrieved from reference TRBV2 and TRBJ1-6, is EPEVTQTPSHQVTQMGQEVILRCVPISNHLYFYWYRQILGQKVEFLVSFYNNEISEKSEIFDDQFSVERPDGSNFTLKIRSTKLEDSAMYFCASSGQGGSPLHFGNGTRLTVT.

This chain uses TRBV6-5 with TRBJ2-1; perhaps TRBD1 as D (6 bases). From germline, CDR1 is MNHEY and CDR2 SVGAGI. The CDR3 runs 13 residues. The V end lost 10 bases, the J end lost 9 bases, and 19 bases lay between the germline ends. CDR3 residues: CATLGGVGFEQFF. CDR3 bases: TGTGCCACCCTAGGGGGAGTAGGCTTTGAGCAGTTCTTC.

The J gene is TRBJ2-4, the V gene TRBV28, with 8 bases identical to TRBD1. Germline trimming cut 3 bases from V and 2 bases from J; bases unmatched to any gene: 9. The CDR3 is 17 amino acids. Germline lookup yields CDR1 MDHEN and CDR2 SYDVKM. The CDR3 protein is CASSFDGAGGSKNIQYF. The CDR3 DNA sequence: TGTGCCAGCAGTTTTGACGGGGCAGGGGGCTCCAAAAACATTCAGTACTTC.

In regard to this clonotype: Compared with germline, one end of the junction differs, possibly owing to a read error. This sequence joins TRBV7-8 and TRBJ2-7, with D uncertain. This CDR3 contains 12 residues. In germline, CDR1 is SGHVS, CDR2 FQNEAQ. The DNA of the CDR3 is TGTGCCAGCAGCTCAATGACCTACGTGCAGTACTTC. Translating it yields CASSSMTYVQYF.

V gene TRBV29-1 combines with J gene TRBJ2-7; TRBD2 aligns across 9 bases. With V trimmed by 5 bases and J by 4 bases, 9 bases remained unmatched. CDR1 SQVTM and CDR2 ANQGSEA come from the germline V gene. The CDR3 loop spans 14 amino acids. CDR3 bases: TGCAGCGTTATCCCCAGCGGGGGGACTTACGAGCAGTACTTC. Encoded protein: CSVIPSGGTYEQYF.

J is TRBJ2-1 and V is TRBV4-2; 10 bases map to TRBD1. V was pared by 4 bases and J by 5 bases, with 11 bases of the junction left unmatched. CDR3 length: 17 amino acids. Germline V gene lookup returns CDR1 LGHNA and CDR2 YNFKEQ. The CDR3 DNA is TGTGCCAGCAGCCCGAGGGGGGGGACAGGGGATCACAATGAGCAGTTCTTC. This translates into CASSPRGGTGDHNEQFF.

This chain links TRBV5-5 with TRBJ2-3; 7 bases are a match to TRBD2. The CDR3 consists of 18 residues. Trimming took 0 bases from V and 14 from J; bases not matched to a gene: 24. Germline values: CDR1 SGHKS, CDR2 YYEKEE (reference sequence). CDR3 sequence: CASSLATSSREWGRYAYF. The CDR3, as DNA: TGTGCCAGCAGCTTGGCGACTAGCTCACGGGAATGGGGCAGATACGCGTATTTT.

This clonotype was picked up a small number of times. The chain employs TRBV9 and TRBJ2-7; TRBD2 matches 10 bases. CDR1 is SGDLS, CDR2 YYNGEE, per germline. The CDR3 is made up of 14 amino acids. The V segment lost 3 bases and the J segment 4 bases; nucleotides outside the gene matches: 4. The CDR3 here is CASSAAAGGYEQYF. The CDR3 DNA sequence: TGTGCCAGCAGCGCAGCAGCGGGAGGGTACGAGCAGTACTTC.

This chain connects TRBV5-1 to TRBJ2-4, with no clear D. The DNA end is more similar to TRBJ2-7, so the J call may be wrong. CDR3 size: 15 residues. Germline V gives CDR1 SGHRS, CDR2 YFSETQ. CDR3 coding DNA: TGCGCCAGCAGCTTGGATACTGGACGGAACTACGAGCAGTACTTC. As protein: CASSLDTGRNYEQYF.

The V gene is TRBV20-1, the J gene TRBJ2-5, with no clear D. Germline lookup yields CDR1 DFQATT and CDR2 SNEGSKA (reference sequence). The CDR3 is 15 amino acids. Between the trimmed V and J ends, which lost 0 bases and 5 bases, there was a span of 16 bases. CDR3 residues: CSARDSKSLGETQYF. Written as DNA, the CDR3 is TGCAGTGCTAGAGATTCAAAATCCTTGGGCGAGACCCAGTACTTC.

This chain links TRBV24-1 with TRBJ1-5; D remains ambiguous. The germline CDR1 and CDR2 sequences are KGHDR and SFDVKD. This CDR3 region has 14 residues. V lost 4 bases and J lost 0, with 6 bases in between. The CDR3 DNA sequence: TGTGCCACCAGTGAAACCTATAGCAATCAGCCCCAGCATTTT. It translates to CATSETYSNQPQHF.

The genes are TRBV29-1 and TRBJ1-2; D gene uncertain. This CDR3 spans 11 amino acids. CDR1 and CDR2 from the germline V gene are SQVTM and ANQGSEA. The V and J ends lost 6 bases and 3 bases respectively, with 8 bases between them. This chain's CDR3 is CSVPVDYGYTF. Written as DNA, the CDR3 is TGCAGCGTCCCTGTGGACTATGGCTACACCTTC.

Here the CDR3 DNA reads TGTGCCAGCAGCCAAGACAGGATGAACTATGGCTACACCTTC. Its protein product is CASSQDRMNYGYTF. V and J are TRBV14 and TRBJ1-2; D ambiguous. The V gene lost 0 bases and the J gene lost 2 bases, with 7 bases spanning the gap. The CDR3 is 14 residues long. Germline V gene sequence: CDR1 SGHDN, CDR2 FVKESK.

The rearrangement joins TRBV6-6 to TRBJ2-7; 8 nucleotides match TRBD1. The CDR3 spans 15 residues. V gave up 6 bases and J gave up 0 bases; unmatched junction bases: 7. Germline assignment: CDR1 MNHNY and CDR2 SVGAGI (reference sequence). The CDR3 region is CASRRGQDNSYEQYF. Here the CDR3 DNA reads TGTGCCAGCAGAAGGGGACAGGACAACTCCTACGAGCAGTACTTC.

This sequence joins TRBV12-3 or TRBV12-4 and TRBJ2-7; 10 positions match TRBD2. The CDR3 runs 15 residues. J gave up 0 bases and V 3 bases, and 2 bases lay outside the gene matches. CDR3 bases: TGTGCCAGCAGTTTCCTAGCGGGAGCCTCCTACGAGCAGTACTTC. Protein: CASSFLAGASYEQYF.

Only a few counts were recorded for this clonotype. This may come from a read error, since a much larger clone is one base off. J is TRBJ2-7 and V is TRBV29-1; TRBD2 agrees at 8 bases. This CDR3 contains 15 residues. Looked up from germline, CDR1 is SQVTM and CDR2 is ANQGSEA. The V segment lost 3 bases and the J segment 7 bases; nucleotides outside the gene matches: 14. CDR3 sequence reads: CSVDITGTRGGEQYF. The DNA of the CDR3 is TGCAGCGTTGACATCACCGGGACTAGAGGAGGGGAGCAGTACTTC.

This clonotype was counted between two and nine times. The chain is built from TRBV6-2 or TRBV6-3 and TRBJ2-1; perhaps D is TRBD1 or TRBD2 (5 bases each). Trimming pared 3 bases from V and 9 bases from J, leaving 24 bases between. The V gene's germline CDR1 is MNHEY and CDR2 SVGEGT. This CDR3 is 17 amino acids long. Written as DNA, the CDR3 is TGTGCCAGCAGTTATCGACACCACCGGGACCCACGGGGTGAGCAGTTCTTC. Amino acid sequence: CASSYRHHRDPRGEQFF.

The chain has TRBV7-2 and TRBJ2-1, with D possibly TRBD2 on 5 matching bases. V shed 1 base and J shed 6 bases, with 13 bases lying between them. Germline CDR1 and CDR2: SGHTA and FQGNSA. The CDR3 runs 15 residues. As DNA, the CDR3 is TGTGCCAGCAGCTTAGATCGGCTGGGAGCCAATGAGCAGTTCTTC. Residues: CASSLDRLGANEQFF.

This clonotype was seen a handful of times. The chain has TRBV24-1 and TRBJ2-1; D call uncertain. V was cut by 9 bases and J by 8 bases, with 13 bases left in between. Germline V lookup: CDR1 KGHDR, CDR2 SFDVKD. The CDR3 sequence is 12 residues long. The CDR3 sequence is CATQARSHEQFF. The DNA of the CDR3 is TGTGCCACCCAAGCGCGGAGCCATGAGCAGTTCTTC.

The CDR3 bases are TGTGCCAGCAGTGAGGAGACCTTTAAGACCCAGTTCTTC. As protein: CASSEETFKTQFF. The chain recombines TRBV2 with TRBJ2-1; D is uncertain. This CDR3 is built from 13 residues. Germline assignment: CDR1 SNHLY and CDR2 FYNNEI. The germline V and J ends were trimmed by 3 bases and 13 bases, with 16 bases remaining between them.

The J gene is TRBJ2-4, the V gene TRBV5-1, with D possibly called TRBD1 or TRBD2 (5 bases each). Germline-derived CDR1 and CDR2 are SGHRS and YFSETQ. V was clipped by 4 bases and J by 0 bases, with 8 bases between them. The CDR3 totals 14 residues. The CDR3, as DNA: TGCGCCAGCAGCCGGGGCCAAGCCAAAAACATTCAGTACTTC. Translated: CASSRGQAKNIQYF.